This T cell receptor beta chain was captured in a study of blood T cell repertoires in COVID-19. This clone was observed a single time. Produced via immunoSEQ multiplex PCR; TCRdb's table is partial and in-frame only. The sample includes approximately 120,000 clones, over 60% of them seen just once. In germline, CDR1 is MGHRA, CDR2 YSYEKL. CDR3 length equals 20 residues. V shed 4 bases and J 5 bases; nucleotides not matched to a gene: 22. The genes are TRBV4-1 and TRBJ1-1; 10 nucleotides line up with TRBD1. The receptor's source is a human donor in a cohort sampled during active or convalescent COVID-19. The source material was peripheral blood. The DNA for the CDR3 is TGCGCCAGCAGCCTAGAGATTACCGGGACAGGGGCCCCTCGGAGAACTGAAGCTTTCTTT. It encodes CASSLEITGTGAPRRTEAFF.